The sequence of this T cell receptor (beta chain) was determined in a study of T cell responses to AZD1222 COVID-19 vaccine. The CDR3 runs 12 residues. The V gene lost 6 bases and the J gene lost 8 bases, with 11 bases spanning the gap. Sequencing was performed with immunoSEQ multiplex PCR; in TCRdb, only in-frame clones are kept and a portion is missing. The table records about 140,000 clones, around nine tenths of them present only once. The receptor was derived from an adult in good health. Sequenced material: peripheral blood, taken on day 0 of AZD1222 vaccination. The chain has TRBV12-3 or TRBV12-4 and TRBJ2-1; D unclear. This chain's CDR3 is CASSTRTDEQFF. CDR3 DNA: TGTGCCAGCAGCACAAGGACCGATGAGCAGTTCTTC.